These T cell receptor beta chains were read from a single sample in a study of early stage breast cancer tumors. Sequencing was performed with immunoSEQ multiplex PCR; in TCRdb, only in-frame clones are kept and a portion is missing. Among 44,000 or so clones listed, around 83% were seen once. The sequencing input was blood. The source is a person aged 45-60 years with breast cancer. The CDR3 runs from the conserved cysteine through the conserved F or W. The D gene is left open where the match is weak.

V | D | length | CDR3
TRBV18 | NA | 12 | CASSPNQETQYF
TRBV4-2 | NA | 14 | CASSQGTRPYEQYF
TRBV4-1 | NA | 14 | CASSQEAGNTEAFF
TRBV19 | NA | 16 | CASSRAHGMPNYGYTF
TRBV2 | NA | 13 | CASRTLANEKLFF
TRBV2 | TRBD1 | 15 | CASREQGGGGQPQHF
TRBV27 | NA | 15 | CASSLSAGTYNEQFF
TRBV4-3 | NA | 18 | CASSQDKSLGFSGNTIYF
TRBV6-6 | NA | 14 | CASSNNPTSGTQHF
TRBV7-9 | TRBD2 | 15 | CASSLSLAGGNEQFF
TRBV29-1 | TRBD2 | 14 | CSVVLTSATYEQYF
TRBV4-1 | NA | 16 | CASSQLSGTEAYEQYF
TRBV7-2 | NA | 11 | CASSSYQTQYF
TRBV2 | NA | 15 | CASRQGSSGNQPQHF
TRBV7-9 | TRBD1 | 16 | CASSLGQGPSNQPQHF
TRBV5-8 | NA | 15 | CASSLAGARQDTQYF
TRBV5-6 | NA | 15 | CASSPGSKGYYGYTF
TRBV7-9 | NA | 14 | CASSSGRHSYEQYF
TRBV7-9 | TRBD1 | 15 | CASSSGGGRNQPQHF
TRBV30 | NA | 18 | CAWSLARDFLYFSYEQYF
TRBV7-7 | TRBD2 | 13 | CASSTGTSGMLFF
TRBV6-5 | NA | 14 | CASSYFPGNYGYTF
TRBV7-9 | TRBD2 | 18 | CASSSRLAGAVSYNEQFF
TRBV5-1 | NA | 12 | CASSRNGDTQYF
TRBV7-8 | TRBD2 | 18 | CASSLRTSGSANTGELFF
TRBV29-1 | TRBD2 | 13 | CSVSGGGGRGLFF
TRBV28 | NA | 14 | CASTDSSGTDTQYF
TRBV9 | NA | 16 | CASSVDGDSSGNTIYF
TRBV6-6 | TRBD1 | 15 | CASRATGGAVIEAFF
TRBV18 | TRBD2 | 14 | CAPNPSGVEETQYF
TRBV19 | NA | 15 | CASSEQGRGEDTIYF
TRBV30 | NA | 14 | CAWTGQWSTYEQYF
TRBV7-9 | TRBD1 | 16 | CASSLDVGQVGEKLFF
TRBV6-7 | NA | 15 | CASSGIGICAEKLFF
TRBV6-5 | NA | 14 | CASSYSKGTYGYTF
TRBV28 | NA | 12 | CASQQGNTEAFF
TRBV29-1 | NA | 12 | CSVGAQADTQYF
TRBV21-1 | NA | 11 | CASSKNGEQYF
TRBV18 | NA | 13 | CASSPGGFYEQYF
TRBV15 | TRBD2 | 16 | CATSTPRGGDPGELFF
TRBV5-1 | NA | 16 | CASSLAPGVEHSPLHF
TRBV19 | NA | 18 | CASSNPSWGVRGNQPQHF
TRBV15 | NA | 16 | CATSRAPLATGEKLFF
TRBV6-5 | NA | 16 | CASSYSSKAIKETQYF
TRBV19 | NA | 13 | CASSIVPGDTQYF
TRBV5-6 | NA | 15 | CASSFWYSGANVLTF
TRBV5-5 | NA | 12 | CASSLSSYEQYF
TRBV27 | NA | 14 | CASSPGPAGYGYTF
TRBV6-1 | NA | 13 | CASEQKSPYEQYF
TRBV2 | NA | 15 | CASSPSQQSSHEQYF
TRBV7-3 | NA | 15 | CASRPSGANTGELFF
TRBV5-4 | NA | 17 | CASSPGGGTGTYNEQFF
TRBV10-1 | NA | 12 | CASSESSDTQYF
TRBV7-9 | TRBD1 | 13 | CASSFGRDSIQYF
TRBV18 | TRBD1 | 18 | CASSPPPRQGGYQETQYF
TRBV7-2 | NA | 15 | CASSLANIITGELFF
TRBV6-1 | TRBD1 | 15 | CASSEQDRSAGELFF
TRBV15 | NA | 15 | CATSRDPGVSYGYTF
TRBV10-1 | TRBD2 | 15 | CASNAGGPGEDTQYF